This TCR beta chain was sequenced in a study of blood T cell repertoires in COVID-19. Turning to the study itself: COVID-19 samples, acute and convalescent, were from the United States, Italy and Spain. T cells, B-cell-depleted T cells, or PBMCs supplied cDNA or gDNA.

The CDR3 spans 15 residues. V lost 5 bases and J 2 bases, leaving 15 bases between the germline ends. Germline assignment: CDR1 MNHNY and CDR2 SVGAGI (reference sequence). Only in-frame clones appear in the TCRdb table, and some are missing; sequencing was by immunoSEQ multiplex PCR. The sample shows over 150,000 clones, 80% to 90% of them seen only once. Seattle cases were enrolled at active infection and followed longitudinally. Sequencing input: peripheral blood. The receptor was derived from a woman older than 75 with COVID-19, enrolled during active disease. The chain is built from TRBV6-6 and TRBJ2-5; D is unclear. The CDR3 here is CASSAPAVGQETQYF. The CDR3 DNA follows: TGTGCCAGCAGTGCCCCCGCGGTGGGTCAAGAGACCCAGTACTTC.